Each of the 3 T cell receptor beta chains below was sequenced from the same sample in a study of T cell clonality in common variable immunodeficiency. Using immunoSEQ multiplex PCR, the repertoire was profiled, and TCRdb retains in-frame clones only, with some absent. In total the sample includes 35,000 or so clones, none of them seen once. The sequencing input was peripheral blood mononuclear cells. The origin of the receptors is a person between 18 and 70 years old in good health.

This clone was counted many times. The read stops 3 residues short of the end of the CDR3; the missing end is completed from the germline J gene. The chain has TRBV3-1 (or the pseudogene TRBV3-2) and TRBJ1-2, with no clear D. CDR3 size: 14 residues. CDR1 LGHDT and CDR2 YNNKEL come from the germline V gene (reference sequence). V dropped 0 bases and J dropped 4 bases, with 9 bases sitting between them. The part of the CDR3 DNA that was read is TGTGCCAGCAGCCAAGACGGCGGATCCTATGGC. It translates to CASSQDGGSYG. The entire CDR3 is CASSQDGGSYGYTF.

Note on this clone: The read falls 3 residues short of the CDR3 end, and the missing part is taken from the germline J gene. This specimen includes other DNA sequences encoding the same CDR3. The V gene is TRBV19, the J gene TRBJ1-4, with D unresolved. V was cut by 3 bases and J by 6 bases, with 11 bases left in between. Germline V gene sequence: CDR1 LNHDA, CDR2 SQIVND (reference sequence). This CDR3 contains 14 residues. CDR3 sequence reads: CASSIGDTDEKLFF. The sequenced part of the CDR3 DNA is TGTGCCAGTAGTATCGGGGATACGGATGAAAAA.

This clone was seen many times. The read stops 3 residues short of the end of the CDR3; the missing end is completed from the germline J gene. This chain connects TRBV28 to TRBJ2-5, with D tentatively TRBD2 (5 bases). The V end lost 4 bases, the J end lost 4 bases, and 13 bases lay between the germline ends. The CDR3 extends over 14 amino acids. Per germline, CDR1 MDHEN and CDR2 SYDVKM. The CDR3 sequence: CASSSILGRETQYF. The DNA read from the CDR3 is TGTGCCAGCAGTTCCATACTAGGCAGAGAGACC.